This TCR beta chain was captured by sequencing in a study of blood T cell repertoires in COVID-19 (dated by TCRdb to 2019 to 2021). At the level of the whole study: Samples from collaborators originated in the United States, Italy and Spain and spanned both the acute and convalescent phases of COVID-19. The prospective study material was composed of cDNA or gDNA derived from T cells, B-cell-depleted T cells, or PBMCs. Subjects who had been exposed to COVID-19, were actively infected with it, or had recovered from it provided the deeply sampled blood TCRbeta repertoires that made up the dataset. A freely available public database, intended as a resource for researchers studying the immune response to SARS-CoV-2, is where the repertoires were released. Samples came from the ongoing ImmuneRACE study (first 160 participants) plus 1,254 subjects from 6 global collaborators. Sample metadata almost always included a de-identified subject ID, COVID-19 status, age in years and sex. Where available, HLA class I and class II types were taken from metadata supplied by the sample provider and were not determined by assay-based typing.

A remark on this clone: The target of this receptor is not known. Within one base of it there is no much larger clone, and no base qualities were kept.

The collaborating institutions used their own protocols to collect whole blood in K2EDTA tubes. For TCRbeta analysis, collaborator samples were shipped as frozen whole blood, as isolated PBMCs, or as DNA extracted from either sample type. General study outcomes and caveats: The amount of clinical and demographic metadata varied by source and participant and was provided uncurated.

The immunoSEQ Assay, a bias-controlled multiplex PCR, was used to amplify TCRbeta CDR3 regions from genomic DNA. From the authors' description of their analysis: Within the assay, amplification of reference gene primers was used to estimate how many nucleated cells each sample contained. To quantify the absolute abundance of each unique TCRbeta CDR3 rearrangement, sequence reads were collapsed and filtered. Productive Simpson clonality was computed per sample as the square root of Simpson's diversity index over productive rearrangements. As stored in TCRdb, this immuneACCESS dataset retains in-frame rearrangements with V and J assigned. A fraction of the clones does not appear; measured against another copy, unresolved V genes explain less than half of the discrepancy, and the remainder lacks a known reason. For V, J and clone size, that table is used; D and trimming come from the DNA. The sample includes approximately 210,000 clones, with around 84% observed a single time. Together, the top ten hold roughly a fifth of the sample.

This clonotype was sampled from a human donor in a cohort sampled during active COVID-19. Material: peripheral blood.

The DNA sequence is given as TGTGCCAGCAGCGTCAGTCGCGGGGAAGCTTTCTTT. This encodes CASSVSRGEAFF. The chain is encoded by TRBV9 joined to TRBJ1-1; the D gene remains uncertain. Between the V and J ends, shortened by 2 bases and 8 bases respectively, the junction contains 10 bases. In the germline V gene, CDR1 corresponds to SGDLS and CDR2 to YYNGEE. Counted from cysteine to phenylalanine, this CDR3 has 12 amino acids. Only the CDR3 portion is preserved as DNA: 36 bases, with reading frame beginning at the first base.